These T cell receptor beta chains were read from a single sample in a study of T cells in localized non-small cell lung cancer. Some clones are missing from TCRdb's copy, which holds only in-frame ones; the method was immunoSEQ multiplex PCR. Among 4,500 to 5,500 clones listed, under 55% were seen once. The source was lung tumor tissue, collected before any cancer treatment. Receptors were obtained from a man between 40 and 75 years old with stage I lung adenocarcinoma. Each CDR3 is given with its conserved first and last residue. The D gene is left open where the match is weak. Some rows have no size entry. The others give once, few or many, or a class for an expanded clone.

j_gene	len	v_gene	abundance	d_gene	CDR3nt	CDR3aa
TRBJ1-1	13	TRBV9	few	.	TGTGCCAGCAGTGTGTGGGAATCTACTGAAGCTTTCTTT	CASSVWESTEAFF
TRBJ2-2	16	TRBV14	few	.	TGTGCCAGCAGCTCGACTAGAATACGGAACACCGGGGAGCTGTTTTTT	CASSSTRIRNTGELFF
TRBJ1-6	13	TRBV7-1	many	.	TGTGCCAGCAGCTCCGTCGCCTCGGCACCCCTCCACTTT	CASSSVASAPLHF
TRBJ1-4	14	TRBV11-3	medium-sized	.	TGTGCCAGCAGCTTGGCGGGGGGAGGCGAAAAACTGTTTTTT	CASSLAGGGEKLFF
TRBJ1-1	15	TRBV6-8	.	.	TGTGCCAGCCGATCCCGGGCCGAGGGGGACACTGAAGCTTTCTTT	CASRSRAEGDTEAFF
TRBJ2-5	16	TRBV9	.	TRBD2	TGTGCCAGCAGCGTTACCGGGACTAGCGGCCAAGAGACCCAGTACTTC	CASSVTGTSGQETQYF
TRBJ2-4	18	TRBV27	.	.	TGTGCCAGCAGTTTATCCCCGCCAAGCTCTTCGATCAAAAACATTCAGTACTTC	CASSLSPPSSSIKNIQYF
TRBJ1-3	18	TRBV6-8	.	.	TGTGCCAGCAGTGACTCGAGGACCACTCCTCGGACTGGAAACACCATATATTTT	CASSDSRTTPRTGNTIYF
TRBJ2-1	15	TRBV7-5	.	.	TGTGCCAGCAGCTCGGGACTAGCGGGGGCCAATGAGCAGTTCTTC	CASSSGLAGANEQFF
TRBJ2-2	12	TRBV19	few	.	TGTGCCAGTACAGGGTCGACCGGGGAGCTGTTTTTT	CASTGSTGELFF
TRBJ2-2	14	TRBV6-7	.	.	TGTGCCAGCATGGGGAGCTTGAACACCGGGGAGCTGTTTTTT	CASMGSLNTGELFF
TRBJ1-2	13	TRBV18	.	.	TGTGCCAGCTCACCAGAGAGGGGGAATGGCTACACCTTC	CASSPERGNGYTF
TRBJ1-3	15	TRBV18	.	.	TGTGCCAGCTCACCACCAGGACGAACTGGAAACACCATATATTTT	CASSPPGRTGNTIYF
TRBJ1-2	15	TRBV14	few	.	TGTGCCAGCAGCCAAGAGGCAGGGACGGTCTATGGCTACACCTTC	CASSQEAGTVYGYTF
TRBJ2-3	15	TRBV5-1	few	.	TGCGCCAGCAGCTTGGGAGTTCAGGTCACAGATACGCAGTATTTT	CASSLGVQVTDTQYF